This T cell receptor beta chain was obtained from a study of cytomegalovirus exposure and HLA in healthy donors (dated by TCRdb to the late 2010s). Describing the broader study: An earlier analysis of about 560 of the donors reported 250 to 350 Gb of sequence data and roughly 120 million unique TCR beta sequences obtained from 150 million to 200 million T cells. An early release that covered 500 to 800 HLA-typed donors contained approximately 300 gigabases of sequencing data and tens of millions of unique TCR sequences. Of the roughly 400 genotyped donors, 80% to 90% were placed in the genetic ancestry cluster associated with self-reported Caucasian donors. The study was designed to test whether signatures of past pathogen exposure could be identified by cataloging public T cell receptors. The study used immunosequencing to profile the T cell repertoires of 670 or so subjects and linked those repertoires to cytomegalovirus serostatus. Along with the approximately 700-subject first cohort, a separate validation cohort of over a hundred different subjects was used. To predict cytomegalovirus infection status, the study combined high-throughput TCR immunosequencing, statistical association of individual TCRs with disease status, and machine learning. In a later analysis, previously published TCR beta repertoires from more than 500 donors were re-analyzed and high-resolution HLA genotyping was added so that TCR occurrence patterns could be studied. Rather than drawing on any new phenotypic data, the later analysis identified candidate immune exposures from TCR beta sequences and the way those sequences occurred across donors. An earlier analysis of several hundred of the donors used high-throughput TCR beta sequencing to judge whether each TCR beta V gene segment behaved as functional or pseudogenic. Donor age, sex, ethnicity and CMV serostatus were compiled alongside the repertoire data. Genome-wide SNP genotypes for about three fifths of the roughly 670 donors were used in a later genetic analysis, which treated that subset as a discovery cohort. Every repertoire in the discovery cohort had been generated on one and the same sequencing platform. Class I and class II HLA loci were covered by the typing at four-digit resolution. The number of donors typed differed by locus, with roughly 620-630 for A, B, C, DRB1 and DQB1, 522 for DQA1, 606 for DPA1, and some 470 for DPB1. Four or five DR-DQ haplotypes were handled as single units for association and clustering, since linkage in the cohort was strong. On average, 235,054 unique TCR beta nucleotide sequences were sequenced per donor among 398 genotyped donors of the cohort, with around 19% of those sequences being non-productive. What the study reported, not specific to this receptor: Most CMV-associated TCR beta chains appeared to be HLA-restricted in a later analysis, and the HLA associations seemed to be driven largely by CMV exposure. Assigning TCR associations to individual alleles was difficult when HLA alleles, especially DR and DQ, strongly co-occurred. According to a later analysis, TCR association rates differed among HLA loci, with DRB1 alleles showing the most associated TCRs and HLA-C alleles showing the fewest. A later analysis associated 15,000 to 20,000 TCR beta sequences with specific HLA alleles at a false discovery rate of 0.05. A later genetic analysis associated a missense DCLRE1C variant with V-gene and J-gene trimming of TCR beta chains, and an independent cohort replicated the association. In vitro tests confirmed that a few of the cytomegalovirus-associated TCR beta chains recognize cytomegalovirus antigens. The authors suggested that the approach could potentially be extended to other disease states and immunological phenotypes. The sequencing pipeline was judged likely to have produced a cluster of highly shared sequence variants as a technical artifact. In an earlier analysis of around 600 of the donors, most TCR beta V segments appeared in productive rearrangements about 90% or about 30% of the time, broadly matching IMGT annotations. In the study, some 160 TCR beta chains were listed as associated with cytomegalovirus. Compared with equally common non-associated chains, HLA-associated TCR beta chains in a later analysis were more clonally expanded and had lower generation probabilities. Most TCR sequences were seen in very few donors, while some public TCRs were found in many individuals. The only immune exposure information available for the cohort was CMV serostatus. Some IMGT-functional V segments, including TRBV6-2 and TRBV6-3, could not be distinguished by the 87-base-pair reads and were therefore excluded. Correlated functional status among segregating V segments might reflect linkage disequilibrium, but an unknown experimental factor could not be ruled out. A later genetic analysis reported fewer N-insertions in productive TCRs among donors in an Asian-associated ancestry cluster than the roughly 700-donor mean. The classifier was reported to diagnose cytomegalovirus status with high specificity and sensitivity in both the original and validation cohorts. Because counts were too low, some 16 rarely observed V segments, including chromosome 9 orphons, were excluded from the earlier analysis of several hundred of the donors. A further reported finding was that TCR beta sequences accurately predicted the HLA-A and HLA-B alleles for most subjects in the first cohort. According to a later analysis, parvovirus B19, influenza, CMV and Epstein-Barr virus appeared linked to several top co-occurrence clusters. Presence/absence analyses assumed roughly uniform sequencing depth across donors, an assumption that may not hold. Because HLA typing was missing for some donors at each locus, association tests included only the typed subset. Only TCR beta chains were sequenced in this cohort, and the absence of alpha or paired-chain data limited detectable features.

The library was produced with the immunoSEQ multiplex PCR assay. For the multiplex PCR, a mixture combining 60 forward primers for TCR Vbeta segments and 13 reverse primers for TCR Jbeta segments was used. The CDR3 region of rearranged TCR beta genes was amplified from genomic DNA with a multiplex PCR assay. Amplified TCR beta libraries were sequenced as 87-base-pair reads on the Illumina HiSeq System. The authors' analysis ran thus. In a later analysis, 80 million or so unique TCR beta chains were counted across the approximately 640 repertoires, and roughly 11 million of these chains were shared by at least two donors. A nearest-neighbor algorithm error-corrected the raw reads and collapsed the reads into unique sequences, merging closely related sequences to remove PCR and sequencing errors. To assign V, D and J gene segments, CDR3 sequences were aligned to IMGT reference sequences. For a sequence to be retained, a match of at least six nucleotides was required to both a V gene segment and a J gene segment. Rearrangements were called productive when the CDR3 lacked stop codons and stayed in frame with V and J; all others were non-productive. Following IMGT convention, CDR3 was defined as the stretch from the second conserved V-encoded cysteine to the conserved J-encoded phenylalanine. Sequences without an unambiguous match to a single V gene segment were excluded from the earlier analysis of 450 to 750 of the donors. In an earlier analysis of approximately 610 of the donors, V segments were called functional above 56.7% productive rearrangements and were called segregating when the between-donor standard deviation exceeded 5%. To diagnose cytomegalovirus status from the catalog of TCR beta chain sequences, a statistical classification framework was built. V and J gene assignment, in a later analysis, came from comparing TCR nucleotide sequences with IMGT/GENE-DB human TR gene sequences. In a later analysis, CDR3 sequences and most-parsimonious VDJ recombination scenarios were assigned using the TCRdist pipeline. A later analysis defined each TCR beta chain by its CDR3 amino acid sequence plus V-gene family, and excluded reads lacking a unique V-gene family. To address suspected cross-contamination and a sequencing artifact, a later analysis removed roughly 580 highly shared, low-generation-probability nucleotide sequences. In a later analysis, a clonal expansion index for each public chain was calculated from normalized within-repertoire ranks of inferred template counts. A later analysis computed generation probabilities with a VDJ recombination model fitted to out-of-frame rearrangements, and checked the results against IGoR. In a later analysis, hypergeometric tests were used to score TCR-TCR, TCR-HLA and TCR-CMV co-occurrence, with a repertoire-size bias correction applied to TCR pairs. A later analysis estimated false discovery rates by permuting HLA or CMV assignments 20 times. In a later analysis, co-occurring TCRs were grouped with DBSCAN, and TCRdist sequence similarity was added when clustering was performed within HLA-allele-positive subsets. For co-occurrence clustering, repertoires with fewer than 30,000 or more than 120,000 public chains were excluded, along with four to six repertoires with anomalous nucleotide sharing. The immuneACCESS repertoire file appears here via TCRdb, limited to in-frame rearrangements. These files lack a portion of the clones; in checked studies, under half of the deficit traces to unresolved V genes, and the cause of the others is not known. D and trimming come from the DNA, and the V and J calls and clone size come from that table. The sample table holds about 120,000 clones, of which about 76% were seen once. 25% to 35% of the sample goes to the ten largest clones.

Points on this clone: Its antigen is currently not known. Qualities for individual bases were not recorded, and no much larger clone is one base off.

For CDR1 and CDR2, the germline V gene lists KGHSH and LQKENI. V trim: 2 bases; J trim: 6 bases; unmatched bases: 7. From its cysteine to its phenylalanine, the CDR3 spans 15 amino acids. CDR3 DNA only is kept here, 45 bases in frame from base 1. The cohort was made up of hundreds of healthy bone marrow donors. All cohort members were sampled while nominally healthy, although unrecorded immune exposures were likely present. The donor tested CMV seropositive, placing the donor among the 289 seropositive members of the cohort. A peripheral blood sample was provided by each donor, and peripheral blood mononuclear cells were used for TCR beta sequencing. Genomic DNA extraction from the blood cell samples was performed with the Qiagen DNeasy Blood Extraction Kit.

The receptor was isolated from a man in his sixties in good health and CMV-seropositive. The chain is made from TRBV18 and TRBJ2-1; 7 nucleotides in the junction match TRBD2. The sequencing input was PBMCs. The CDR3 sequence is CASSPLSGNGNEQFF. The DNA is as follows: TGTGCCAGCTCACCATTGAGCGGGAACGGCAATGAGCAGTTCTTC. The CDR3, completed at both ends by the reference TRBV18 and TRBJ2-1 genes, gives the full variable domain NAGVMQNPRHLVRRRGQEARLRCSPMKGHSHVYWYRQLPEEGLKFMVYLQKENIIDESGMPKERFSAEFPKEGPSILRIQQVVRGDSAAYFCASSPLSGNGNEQFFGPGTRLTVL.